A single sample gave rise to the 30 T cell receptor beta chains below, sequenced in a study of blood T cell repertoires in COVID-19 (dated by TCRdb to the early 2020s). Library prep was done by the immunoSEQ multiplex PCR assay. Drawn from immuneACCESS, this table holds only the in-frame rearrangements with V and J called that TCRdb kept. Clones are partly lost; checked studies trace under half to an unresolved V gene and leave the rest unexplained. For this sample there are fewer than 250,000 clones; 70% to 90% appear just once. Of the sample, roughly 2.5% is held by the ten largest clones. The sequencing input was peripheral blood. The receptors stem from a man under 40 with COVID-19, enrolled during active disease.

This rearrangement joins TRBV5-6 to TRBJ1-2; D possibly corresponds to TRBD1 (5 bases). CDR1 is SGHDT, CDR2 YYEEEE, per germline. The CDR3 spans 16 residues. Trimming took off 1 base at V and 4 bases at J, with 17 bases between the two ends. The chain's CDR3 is CASSLSAGKDSYGYTF. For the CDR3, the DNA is TGTGCCAGCAGCTTGTCCGCAGGGAAAGACAGCTATGGCTACACCTTC.

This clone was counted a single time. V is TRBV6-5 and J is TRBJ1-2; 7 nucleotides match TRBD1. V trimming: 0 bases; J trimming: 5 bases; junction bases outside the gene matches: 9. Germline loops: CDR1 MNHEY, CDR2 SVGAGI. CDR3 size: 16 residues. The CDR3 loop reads CASSYSKWTGAYGYTF. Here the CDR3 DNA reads TGTGCCAGCAGTTACTCGAAGTGGACAGGAGCGTATGGCTACACCTTC.

CDR3 loop: CASSPQRGGRYEQYF. The DNA for the CDR3 is TGTGCCAGCAGTCCCCAGCGGGGGGGCCGATACGAGCAGTACTTC. This rearrangement joins TRBV6-2 or TRBV6-3 to TRBJ2-7, with TRBD2 matching 10 bases. The V segment lost 5 bases and the J segment 4 bases; nucleotides outside the gene matches: 8. The CDR3 contains 15 residues. Germline-derived CDR1 and CDR2 are MNHEY and SVGEGT.

The CDR3 bases are TGCGCCAGCAGCTTAACAGGGGGCGAGGGCTATGGCTACACCTTC. It translates to CASSLTGGEGYGYTF. V usage is TRBV5-1 and J usage is TRBJ1-2, with 9 bases that match TRBD1. The junction had 6 bases not matched to a gene; V was cut back by 2 bases and J by 4 bases. Germline CDR1 and CDR2: SGHRS and YFSETQ. CDR3 length: 15 residues. Filled out from reference TRBV5-1 and TRBJ1-2, the complete variable domain reads KAGVTQTPRYLIKTRGQQVTLSCSPISGHRSVSWYQQTPGQGLQFLFEYFSETQRNKGNFPGRFSGRQFSNSRSEMNVSTLELGDSALYLCASSLTGGEGYGYTFGSGTRLTVV.

The CDR3 loop is CASSDNNRVDEQFF. Here the CDR3 DNA reads TGTGCCAGCAGTGACAACAACAGGGTGGATGAGCAGTTCTTC. The genes are TRBV28 and TRBJ2-1, with D perhaps TRBD1 (6 bases). V shed 5 bases and J shed 8 bases, with 16 bases lying between them. Germline lookup yields CDR1 MDHEN and CDR2 SYDVKM. The CDR3 runs to 14 residues. The full variable domain, its missing parts supplied by reference TRBV28 and TRBJ2-1, is DVKVTQSSRYLVKRTGEKVFLECVQDMDHENMFWYRQDPGLGLRLIYFSYDVKMKEKGDIPEGYSVSREKKERFSLILESASTNQTSMYLCASSDNNRVDEQFFGPGTRLTVL.

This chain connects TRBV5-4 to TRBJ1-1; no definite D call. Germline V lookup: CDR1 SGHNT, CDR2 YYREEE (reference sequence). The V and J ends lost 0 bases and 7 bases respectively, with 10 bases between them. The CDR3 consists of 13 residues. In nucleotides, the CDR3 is TGTGCCAGCAGCTTGGCCTGGGCGAATGAAGCTTTCTTT. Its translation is CASSLAWANEAFF.

The CDR3 is CASIGEPWTGSYTF. The CDR3 nucleotides read TGTGCCAGCATAGGAGAACCCTGGACAGGGAGCTACACCTTC. This rearrangement joins TRBV2 to TRBJ1-2; TRBD1 matches at 8 bases. Per germline, CDR1 SNHLY and CDR2 FYNNEI. The CDR3 runs 14 residues. The J segment lost 9 bases and the V segment lost 7 bases, leaving 13 bases of the junction unmatched.

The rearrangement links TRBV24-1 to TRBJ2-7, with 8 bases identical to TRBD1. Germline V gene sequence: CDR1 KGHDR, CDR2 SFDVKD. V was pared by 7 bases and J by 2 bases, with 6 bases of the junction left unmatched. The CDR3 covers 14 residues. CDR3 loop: CATSFGQGAYEQYF. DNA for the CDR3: TGTGCCACCAGCTTTGGACAGGGTGCCTACGAGCAGTACTTC.

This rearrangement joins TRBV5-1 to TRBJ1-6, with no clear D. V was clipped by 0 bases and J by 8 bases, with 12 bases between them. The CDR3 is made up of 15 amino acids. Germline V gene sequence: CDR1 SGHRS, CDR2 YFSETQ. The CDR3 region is CASSLVGNSYSPLHF. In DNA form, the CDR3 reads TGCGCCAGCAGCTTGGTCGGGAATTCTTATTCACCCCTCCACTTT.

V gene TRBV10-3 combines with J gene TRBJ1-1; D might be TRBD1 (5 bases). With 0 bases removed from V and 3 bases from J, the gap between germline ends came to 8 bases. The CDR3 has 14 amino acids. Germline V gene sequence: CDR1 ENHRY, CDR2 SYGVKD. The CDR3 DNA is TGTGCCATCAGTGAGTCGGCAGGGTACACTGAAGCTTTCTTT. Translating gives CAISESAGYTEAFF.

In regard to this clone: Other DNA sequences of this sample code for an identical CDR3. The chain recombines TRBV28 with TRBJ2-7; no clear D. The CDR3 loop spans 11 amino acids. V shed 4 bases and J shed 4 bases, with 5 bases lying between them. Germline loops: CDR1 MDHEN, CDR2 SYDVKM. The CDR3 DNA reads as TGTGCCAGCAGTTCCCAATACGAGCAGTACTTC. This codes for CASSSQYEQYF.

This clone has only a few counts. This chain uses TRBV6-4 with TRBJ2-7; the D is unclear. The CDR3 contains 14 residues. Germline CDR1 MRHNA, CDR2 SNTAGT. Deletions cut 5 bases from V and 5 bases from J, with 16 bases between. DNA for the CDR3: TGTGCCAGCAGTCCTGAGGTCGGTACGAACGAGCAGTACTTC. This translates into CASSPEVGTNEQYF.

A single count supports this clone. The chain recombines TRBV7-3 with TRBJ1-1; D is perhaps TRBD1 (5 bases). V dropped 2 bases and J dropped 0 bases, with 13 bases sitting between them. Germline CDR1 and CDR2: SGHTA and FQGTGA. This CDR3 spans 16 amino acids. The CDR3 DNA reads TGTGCCAGCAGCTTATCCCCAAGGGGCGTGAACACTGAAGCTTTCTTT. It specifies CASSLSPRGVNTEAFF.

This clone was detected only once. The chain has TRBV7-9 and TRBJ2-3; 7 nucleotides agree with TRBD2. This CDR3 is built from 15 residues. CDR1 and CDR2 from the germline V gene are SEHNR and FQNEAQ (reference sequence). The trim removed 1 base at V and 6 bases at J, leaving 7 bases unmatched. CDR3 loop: CASSLGLAEVDTQYF. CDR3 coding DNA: TGTGCCAGCAGCTTAGGCCTAGCGGAGGTTGATACGCAGTATTTT.

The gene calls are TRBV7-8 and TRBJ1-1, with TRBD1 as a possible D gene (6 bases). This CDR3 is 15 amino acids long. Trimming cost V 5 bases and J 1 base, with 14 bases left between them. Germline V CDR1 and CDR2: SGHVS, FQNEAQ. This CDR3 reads CASSNHLDRNTEAFF. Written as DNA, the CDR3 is TGTGCCAGCAGCAACCACTTGGACAGGAACACTGAAGCTTTCTTT.

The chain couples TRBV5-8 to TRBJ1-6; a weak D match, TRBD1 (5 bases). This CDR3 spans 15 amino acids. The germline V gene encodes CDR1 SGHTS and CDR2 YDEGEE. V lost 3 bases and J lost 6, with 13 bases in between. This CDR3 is CASSWIWGGNSPLHF. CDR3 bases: TGTGCCAGCAGCTGGATTTGGGGGGGTAATTCACCCCTCCACTTT.

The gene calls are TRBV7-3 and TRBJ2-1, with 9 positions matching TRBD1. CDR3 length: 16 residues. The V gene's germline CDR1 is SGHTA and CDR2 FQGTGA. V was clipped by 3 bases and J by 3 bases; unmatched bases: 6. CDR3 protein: CASSLSGTGNYNEQFF. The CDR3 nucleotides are TGTGCCAGCAGCTTGTCCGGGACAGGGAACTACAATGAGCAGTTCTTC.

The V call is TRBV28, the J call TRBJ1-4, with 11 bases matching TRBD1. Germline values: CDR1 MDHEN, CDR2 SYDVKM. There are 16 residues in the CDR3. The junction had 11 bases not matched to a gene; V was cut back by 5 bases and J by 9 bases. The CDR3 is CASSISRDRGMQKLFF. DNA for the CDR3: TGTGCCAGCAGTATCTCTCGGGACAGGGGGATGCAAAAACTGTTTTTT.

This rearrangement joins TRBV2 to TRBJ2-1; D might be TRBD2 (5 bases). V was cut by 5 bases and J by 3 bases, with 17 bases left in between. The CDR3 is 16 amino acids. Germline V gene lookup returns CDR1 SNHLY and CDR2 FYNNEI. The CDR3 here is CASSSLVWEFYNEQFF. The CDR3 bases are TGTGCCAGCAGTTCCTTAGTTTGGGAGTTCTACAATGAGCAGTTCTTC. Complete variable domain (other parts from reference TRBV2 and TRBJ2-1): EPEVTQTPSHQVTQMGQEVILRCVPISNHLYFYWYRQILGQKVEFLVSFYNNEISEKSEIFDDQFSVERPDGSNFTLKIRSTKLEDSAMYFCASSSLVWEFYNEQFFGPGTRLTVL.

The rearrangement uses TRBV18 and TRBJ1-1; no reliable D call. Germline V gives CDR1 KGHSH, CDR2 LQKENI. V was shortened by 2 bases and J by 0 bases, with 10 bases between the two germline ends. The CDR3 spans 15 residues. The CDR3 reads CASSPVGRLNTEAFF. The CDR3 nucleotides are TGTGCCAGCTCACCAGTGGGCAGACTGAACACTGAAGCTTTCTTT. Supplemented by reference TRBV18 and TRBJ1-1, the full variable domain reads NAGVMQNPRHLVRRRGQEARLRCSPMKGHSHVYWYRQLPEEGLKFMVYLQKENIIDESGMPKERFSAEFPKEGPSILRIQQVVRGDSAAYFCASSPVGRLNTEAFFGQGTRLTVV.

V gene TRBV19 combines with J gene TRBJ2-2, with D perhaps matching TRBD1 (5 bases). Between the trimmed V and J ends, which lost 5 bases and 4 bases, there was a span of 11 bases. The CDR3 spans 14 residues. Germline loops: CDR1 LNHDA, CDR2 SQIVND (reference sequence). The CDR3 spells CASSPQDSTGELFF. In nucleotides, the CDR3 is TGTGCCAGTAGTCCTCAAGACAGCACCGGGGAGCTGTTTTTT.

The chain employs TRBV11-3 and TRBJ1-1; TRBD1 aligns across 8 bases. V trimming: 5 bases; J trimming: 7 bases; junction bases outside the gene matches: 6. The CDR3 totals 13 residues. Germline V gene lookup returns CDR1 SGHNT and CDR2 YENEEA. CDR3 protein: CASSVGQGGEAFF. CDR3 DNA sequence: TGTGCCAGCAGCGTTGGACAGGGAGGTGAAGCTTTCTTT.

The CDR3 nucleotides read TGTGCCAGCAGTTACTACCCTACCCTGAACACTGAAGCTTTCTTT. It translates to CASSYYPTLNTEAFF. V usage is TRBV6-5 and J usage is TRBJ1-1; D unresolved. The V and J ends lost 1 base and 0 bases respectively, with 9 bases between them. This CDR3 spans 15 amino acids. Per the germline V gene, CDR1 is MNHEY and CDR2 is SVGAGI.

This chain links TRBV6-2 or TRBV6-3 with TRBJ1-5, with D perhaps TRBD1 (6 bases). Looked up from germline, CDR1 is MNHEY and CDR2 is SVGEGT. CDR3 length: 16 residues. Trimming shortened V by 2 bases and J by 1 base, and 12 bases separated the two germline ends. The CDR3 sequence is CASSYQGGRSNQPQHF. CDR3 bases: TGTGCCAGCAGTTACCAAGGGGGAAGGAGCAATCAGCCCCAGCATTTT.

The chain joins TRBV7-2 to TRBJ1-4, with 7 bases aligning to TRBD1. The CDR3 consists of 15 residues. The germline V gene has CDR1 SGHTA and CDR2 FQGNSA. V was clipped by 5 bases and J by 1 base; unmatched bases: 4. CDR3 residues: CASSASGGTNEKLFF. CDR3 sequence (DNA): TGTGCCAGCAGCGCCTCAGGGGGAACTAATGAAAAACTGTTTTTT.

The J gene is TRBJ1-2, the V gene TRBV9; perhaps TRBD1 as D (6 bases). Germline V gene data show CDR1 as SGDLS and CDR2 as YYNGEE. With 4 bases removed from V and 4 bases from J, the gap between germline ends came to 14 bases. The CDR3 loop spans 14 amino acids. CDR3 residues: CASSSRQVFYGYTF. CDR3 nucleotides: TGTGCCAGCAGCTCCCGACAGGTTTTCTATGGCTACACCTTC.

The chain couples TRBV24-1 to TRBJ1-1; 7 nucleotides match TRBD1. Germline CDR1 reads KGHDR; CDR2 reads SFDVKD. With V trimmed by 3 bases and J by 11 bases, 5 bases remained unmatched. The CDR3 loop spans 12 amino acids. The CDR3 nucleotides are TGTGCCACCAGTGATCTCAGGGGGTACGCTTTCTTT. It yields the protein CATSDLRGYAFF.

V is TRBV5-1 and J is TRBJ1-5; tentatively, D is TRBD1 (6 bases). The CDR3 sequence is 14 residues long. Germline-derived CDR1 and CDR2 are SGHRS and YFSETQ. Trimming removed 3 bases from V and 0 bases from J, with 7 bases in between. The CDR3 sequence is CASSWTDSNQPQHF. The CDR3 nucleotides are TGCGCCAGCAGCTGGACAGATAGCAATCAGCCCCAGCATTTT.

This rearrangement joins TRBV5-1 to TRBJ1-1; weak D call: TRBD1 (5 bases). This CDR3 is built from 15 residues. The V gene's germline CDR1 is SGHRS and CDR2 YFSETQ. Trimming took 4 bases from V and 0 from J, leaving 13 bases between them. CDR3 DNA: TGCGCCAGCAGCCCAGCGGGACCGCTGAACACTGAAGCTTTCTTT. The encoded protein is CASSPAGPLNTEAFF.

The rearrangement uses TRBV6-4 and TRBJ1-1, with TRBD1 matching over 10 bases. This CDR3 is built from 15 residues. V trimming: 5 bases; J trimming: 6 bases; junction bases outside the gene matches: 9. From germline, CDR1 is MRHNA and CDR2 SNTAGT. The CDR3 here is CASSQDDRGRAEAFF. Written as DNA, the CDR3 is TGTGCCAGCAGTCAAGACGACAGGGGGCGGGCTGAAGCTTTCTTT.